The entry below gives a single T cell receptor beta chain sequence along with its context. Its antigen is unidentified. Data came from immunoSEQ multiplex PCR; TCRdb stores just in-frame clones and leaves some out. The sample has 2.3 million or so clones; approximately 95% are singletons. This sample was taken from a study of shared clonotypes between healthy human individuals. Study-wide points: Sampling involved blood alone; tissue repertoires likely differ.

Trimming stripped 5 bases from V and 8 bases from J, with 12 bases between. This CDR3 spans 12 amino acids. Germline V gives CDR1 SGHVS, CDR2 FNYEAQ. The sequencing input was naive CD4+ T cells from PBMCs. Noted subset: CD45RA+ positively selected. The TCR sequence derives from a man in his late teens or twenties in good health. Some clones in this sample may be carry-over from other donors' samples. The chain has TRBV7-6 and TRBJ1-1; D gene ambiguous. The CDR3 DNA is TGTGCCAGCAGCGGGCCGGGCCGGGAAGCTTTCTTT. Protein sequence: CASSGPGREAFF.